One sample yielded the 26 T cell receptor beta chains listed below, sequenced in a study of CD8 T cells in Susac syndrome. Random hexamers were used to reverse transcribe about 0.45 to 1 ug of RNA. Each CDR3 protein is one row after TCRdb ran MiXCR on the immunoSEQ multiplex PCR reads. The sample carries approximately 110,000 distinct CDR3 sequences, 90% to 95% recorded once. Input material: CD4+ T cells from PBMCs. These receptors originate from a human donor in good health.

This clonotype was seen a few times. The V call is TRBV12-3 or TRBV12-4, the J call TRBJ2-6, with 7 positions matching TRBD2. CDR3 size: 16 residues. V gave up 1 base and J gave up 4 bases; unmatched junction bases: 4. The DNA for the CDR3 is TGTGCCAGCAGTTTAGGGGGAGGGCCCGGGGCCAACGTCCTGACTTTC. It specifies CASSLGGGPGANVLTF.

The chain uses TRBV5-1 and TRBJ2-2, with 7 bases lining up with TRBD1. The J segment lost 7 bases and the V segment lost 0 bases, leaving 12 bases of the junction unmatched. The CDR3 is 17 amino acids. Germline loops: CDR1 SGHRS, CDR2 YFSETQ. CDR3 sequence: CASSLAMAGGLGGELFF. DNA for the CDR3: TGCGCCAGCAGCTTGGCCATGGCAGGGGGATTAGGCGGGGAGCTGTTTTTT.

This chain connects TRBV5-4 to TRBJ2-5, with D unclear. The CDR3 has 13 amino acids. V was shortened by 2 bases and J by 2 bases, with 7 bases between the two germline ends. Germline V gives CDR1 SGHNT, CDR2 YYREEE (reference sequence). CDR3 nucleotide sequence: TGTGCCAGCAGCTTCTACGGTCAAGAGACCCAGTACTTC. Protein sequence: CASSFYGQETQYF.

This chain uses TRBV5-1 with TRBJ1-4; D gene unclear. Trimming left V 0 bases short and J 4 bases short, with 16 bases between. The CDR3 is 17 residues long. Germline V gene lookup returns CDR1 SGHRS and CDR2 YFSETQ. The CDR3 sequence: CASSLASFGLINEKLFF. DNA of the CDR3: TGCGCCAGCAGCTTGGCCTCCTTCGGACTGATTAATGAAAAACTGTTTTTT.

This clonotype has only one observation. This chain connects TRBV20-1 to TRBJ1-2; D unresolved. The germline gives CDR1 DFQATT, CDR2 SNEGSKA (reference sequence). The CDR3 totals 16 residues. The V end was cut by 1 base, the J end by 3 bases, with 18 bases between. Here the CDR3 DNA reads TGCAGTGCTAGAGTTTTGTCCGAGAGGAGGTACTATGGCTACACCTTC. Protein sequence: CSARVLSERRYYGYTF.

This clonotype was found once. V usage is TRBV19 and J usage is TRBJ1-5, with D perhaps matching TRBD1 (6 bases). Deletions cut 5 bases from V and 3 bases from J, with 11 bases between. Germline assignment: CDR1 LNHDA and CDR2 SQIVND (reference sequence). This CDR3 is 14 amino acids long. CDR3: CASSSDRLNQPQHF. CDR3 sequence (DNA): TGTGCCAGTAGTTCGGACAGACTCAATCAGCCCCAGCATTTT.

The chain has TRBV5-1 and TRBJ2-3, with D unresolved. Deletions cut 0 bases from V and 3 bases from J, with 5 bases between. From germline, CDR1 is SGHRS and CDR2 YFSETQ. The CDR3 has 13 residues. CDR3 residues: CASSLEPTDTQYF. CDR3 in DNA: TGCGCCAGCAGCTTGGAACCAACAGATACGCAGTATTTT.

This chain joins TRBV3-1 and TRBJ1-5; 9 bases line up with TRBD1. The CDR3 covers 16 residues. Germline trimming cut 4 bases from V and 1 base from J; bases unmatched to any gene: 5. Germline CDR1 LGHDT, CDR2 YNNKEL (reference sequence). The CDR3 bases are TGTGCCAGCAGCCGAACAGGGGGCGGAAGCAATCAGCCCCAGCATTTT. It specifies CASSRTGGGSNQPQHF. Full variable domain (remainder filled in from reference TRBV3-1 and TRBJ1-5): DTAVSQTPKYLVTQMGNDKSIKCEQNLGHDTMYWYKQDSKKFLKIMFSYNNKELIINETVPNRFSPKSPDKAHLNLHINSLELGDSAVYFCASSRTGGGSNQPQHFGDGTRLSIL.

The chain couples TRBV20-1 to TRBJ2-5, with TRBD2 identical over 8 bases. Trimming took 0 bases from V and 2 from J; bases not matched to a gene: 11. CDR3 size: 17 residues. The V gene's germline CDR1 is DFQATT and CDR2 SNEGSKA (reference sequence). The CDR3 sequence: CSARDEGRLAQQETQYF. The CDR3 nucleotides read TGCAGTGCTAGAGATGAAGGGAGACTAGCGCAACAAGAGACCCAGTACTTC.

The J gene is TRBJ2-7, the V gene TRBV7-2; possible D gene TRBD2, 6 bases. Germline values: CDR1 SGHTA, CDR2 FQGNSA. Trimming took off 5 bases at V and 6 bases at J, with 11 bases between the two ends. This CDR3 is built from 12 residues. CDR3 amino acids: CASSAFSGEQYF. The CDR3 region has the DNA TGTGCCAGCAGCGCCTTTAGCGGCGAGCAGTACTTC.

The gene calls are TRBV4-3 and TRBJ2-1; D may be TRBD2 (5 bases). Trimming cost V 3 bases and J 3 bases, with 15 bases left between them. The CDR3 runs to 16 residues. Germline V CDR1 and CDR2: LGHNA, YSLEER. CDR3 sequence: CASSHERTEFYNEQFF. The CDR3 DNA reads TGCGCCAGCAGCCACGAGCGGACTGAATTCTACAATGAGCAGTTCTTC.

This chain links TRBV5-1 with TRBJ1-2, with a weak D call TRBD1 (6 bases). Per the germline V gene, CDR1 is SGHRS and CDR2 is YFSETQ. Deletions cut 0 bases from V and 4 bases from J, with 10 bases between. The length of the CDR3 is 14 residues. CDR3: CASSLVAGAYGYTF. DNA of the CDR3: TGCGCCAGCAGCTTGGTAGCAGGGGCCTATGGCTACACCTTC.

CDR3 sequence reads: CASSLLGRGNEQFF. For the CDR3, the DNA is TGCGCCAGCAGCTTGTTGGGTCGGGGGAATGAGCAGTTCTTC. This sequence joins TRBV5-1 and TRBJ2-1; possibly TRBD2 for D (6 bases). V was pared by 1 base and J by 7 bases, with 12 bases between. Germline V gene data show CDR1 as SGHRS and CDR2 as YFSETQ. The CDR3 runs to 14 residues. The full variable domain, its missing parts supplied by reference TRBV5-1 and TRBJ2-1, is KAGVTQTPRYLIKTRGQQVTLSCSPISGHRSVSWYQQTPGQGLQFLFEYFSETQRNKGNFPGRFSGRQFSNSRSEMNVSTLELGDSALYLCASSLLGRGNEQFFGPGTRLTVL.

The chain combines TRBV21-1 with TRBJ2-2; the tabulated D call, TRBD2, remains unverified against the DNA. TRBV21-1 is termed a pseudogene. CDR3 size: 17 residues. The CDR3 DNA follows: TGTGCCAGCAGCAAAGAGTTGTTTGGGAGGCGGACCGGGGAGCTGTTTTTT. It encodes CASSKELFGRRTGELFF.

V usage is TRBV6-6 and J usage is TRBJ1-2, with no clear D. Germline V gene data show CDR1 as MNHNY and CDR2 as SVGAGI (reference sequence). CDR3 length equals 11 residues. Trimming removed 4 bases from V and 8 bases from J, with 8 bases in between. CDR3: CASSLNGGYTF. The CDR3 coding sequence is TGTGCCAGCAGTTTGAACGGGGGCTACACCTTC.

The chain uses TRBV2 and TRBJ2-7, with 7 bases that match TRBD2. After removal of 11 bases from V and 0 bases from J, the junction contained 10 bases not matched to a gene. The germline CDR1 and CDR2 sequences are SNHLY and FYNNEI. This CDR3 is built from 14 residues. CDR3 residues: CAGGREAISYEQYF. For the CDR3, the DNA is TGTGCCGGGGGTCGGGAGGCGATCTCCTACGAGCAGTACTTC.

This rearrangement joins TRBV18 to TRBJ2-7; TRBD1 might be the D (6 bases). CDR3 size: 14 residues. Trimming shortened V by 2 bases and J by 3 bases, and 11 bases separated the two germline ends. Germline V gene data show CDR1 as KGHSH and CDR2 as LQKENI. The CDR3 region has the DNA TGTGCCAGCTCACCAGGGGCAGGGGTCTACGAGCAGTACTTC. Amino acids: CASSPGAGVYEQYF.

The J gene is TRBJ2-1, the V gene TRBV6-1; the match to TRBD2 covers 13 bases. The V and J ends lost 2 bases and 10 bases, in that order; junction bases with no gene match: 2. The CDR3 extends over 14 amino acids. Germline V CDR1 and CDR2: MNHNS, SASEGT. The CDR3 here is CASSEILAGGEQFF. DNA of the CDR3: TGTGCCAGCAGTGAAATACTAGCGGGAGGGGAGCAGTTCTTC.

The chain employs TRBV2 and TRBJ1-5; D is uncertain. The CDR3 contains 14 residues. The germline CDR1 and CDR2 sequences are SNHLY and FYNNEI. Trimming stripped 7 bases from V and 3 bases from J, with 13 bases between. CDR3 protein: CASKLDSHNQPQHF. CDR3 coding DNA: TGTGCCAGCAAATTAGATTCGCACAATCAGCCCCAGCATTTT. The entire variable domain, with the rest obtained from reference TRBV2 and TRBJ1-5, is as follows: EPEVTQTPSHQVTQMGQEVILRCVPISNHLYFYWYRQILGQKVEFLVSFYNNEISEKSEIFDDQFSVERPDGSNFTLKIRSTKLEDSAMYFCASKLDSHNQPQHFGDGTRLSIL.

This clonotype was seen just once. J is TRBJ1-2 and V is TRBV6-4, with a weak D call TRBD1 (5 bases). Germline loops: CDR1 MRHNA, CDR2 SNTAGT. V lost 3 bases, J lost 8 bases, and 13 bases lay in between. CDR3 length: 13 residues. In DNA form, the CDR3 reads TGTGCCAGCAGTGAGGGACCTGCCGGCGGCTACACCTTC. Translating gives CASSEGPAGGYTF.

J is TRBJ2-1 and V is TRBV20-1; 8 bases line up with TRBD2. CDR1 DFQATT and CDR2 SNEGSKA come from the germline V gene (reference sequence). The CDR3 consists of 13 residues. V shed 5 bases and J 9 bases; nucleotides not matched to a gene: 9. CDR3 DNA: TGCAGTGCTCGGGGGGGGCTCCCGGGTGAGCAGTTCTTC. This encodes CSARGGLPGEQFF.

This clonotype was picked up one time. V is TRBV23-1 and J is TRBJ2-1, with D uncertain. TRBV23-1 is noted as an ORF with a role that remains uncertain. The CDR3 covers 15 residues. Trimming cost V 2 bases and J 4 bases, with 12 bases left between them. The CDR3 reads CASSQPFPVYNEQFF. As DNA, the CDR3 is TGCGCCAGCAGTCAACCCTTTCCAGTGTACAATGAGCAGTTCTTC.

The genes are TRBV11-2 and TRBJ2-3, with a tentative D call TRBD1 (6 bases). Germline assignment: CDR1 SGHAT and CDR2 FQNNGV. The V end was cut by 7 bases, the J end by 1 base, with 21 bases between. The CDR3 length is 17 residues. The CDR3 DNA reads as TGTGCCAGCACCGATGGGAGATGGACAGCCCGCACAGATACGCAGTATTTT. It codes for CASTDGRWTARTDTQYF.

The chain uses TRBV28 and TRBJ2-3; unclear D gene. The length of the CDR3 is 12 residues. CDR1 and CDR2 from the germline V gene are MDHEN and SYDVKM. V was shortened by 6 bases and J by 7 bases, with 11 bases between the two germline ends. CDR3 in DNA: TGTGCCAGCAGCGTTCAGTCGAATACGCAGTATTTT. Translating gives CASSVQSNTQYF.

This chain connects TRBV5-1 to TRBJ2-5; D remains unclear. Trimming pared 0 bases from V and 1 base from J, leaving 13 bases between. The CDR3 sequence is 16 residues long. CDR1 and CDR2 from the germline V gene are SGHRS and YFSETQ. The CDR3 region is CASSLGPDKLQETQYF. DNA of the CDR3: TGCGCCAGCAGCTTGGGCCCTGACAAGCTCCAAGAGACCCAGTACTTC.

This chain links TRBV20-1 with TRBJ2-1, with D possibly matching TRBD2 (6 bases). Deletions cut 4 bases from V and 4 bases from J, with 14 bases between. Germline assignment: CDR1 DFQATT and CDR2 SNEGSKA (reference sequence). This CDR3 is 14 amino acids long. The CDR3 DNA reads as TGCAGTGCTATCGGGACTGGAAAGTACAATGAGCAGTTCTTC. The encoded protein is CSAIGTGKYNEQFF.